Following are 5 T cell receptor beta chains from one sample sequenced in a study of T cell responses to AZD1222 COVID-19 vaccine. TCRdb keeps only in-frame clones here, not all; method: immunoSEQ multiplex PCR. The sample has some 180,000 clones; roughly 91% are singletons. The material was peripheral blood, obtained 28 days after the second AZD1222 dose. The receptors come from an adult who received the AZD1222 COVID-19 vaccine.

This clone has just one count. This sequence joins TRBV4-3 and TRBJ2-4; D call uncertain. This CDR3 spans 15 amino acids. CDR1 is LGHNA, CDR2 YSLEER, per germline. The germline V and J ends were trimmed by 4 bases and 6 bases, with 16 bases remaining between them. The CDR3: CASSPDLGQGNIQYF. CDR3 DNA: TGCGCCAGCAGCCCAGACCTAGGCCAAGGAAACATTCAGTACTTC.

The sample holds a few counts of this clone. The chain is built from TRBV7-2 and TRBJ2-1; 11 positions match TRBD2. Germline values: CDR1 SGHTA, CDR2 FQGNSA. V lost 6 bases and J lost 7; bases outside the gene matches: 8. CDR3 length: 15 residues. CDR3 sequence reads: CASSFTSGSFNEQFF. DNA for the CDR3: TGTGCCAGCAGTTTCACTAGCGGGAGTTTTAATGAGCAGTTCTTC.

The gene calls are TRBV4-2 and TRBJ1-1; D remains ambiguous. CDR3 length: 17 amino acids. V gave up 5 bases and J gave up 4 bases, with 23 bases separating them. Germline V gives CDR1 LGHNA, CDR2 YNFKEQ. The CDR3 protein is CASSLRSPGWARTEAFF. In nucleotides, the CDR3 is TGTGCCAGCAGCTTACGGAGTCCGGGATGGGCGCGCACTGAAGCTTTCTTT.

This clone was counted only a few times. This rearrangement joins TRBV4-3 to TRBJ1-3; a weak D match, TRBD1 (6 bases). The CDR3 has 21 residues. V shed 0 bases and J shed 2 bases, with 26 bases lying between them. In germline, CDR1 is LGHNA, CDR2 YSLEER. This CDR3 is CASSQDLEGMGRKGAGNTIYF. CDR3 DNA sequence: TGCGCCAGCAGCCAAGATTTGGAAGGCATGGGTCGCAAGGGGGCTGGAAACACCATATATTTT.

The V call is TRBV30, the J call TRBJ1-4; D remains ambiguous. This CDR3 is built from 18 residues. Germline CDR1 and CDR2: GTSNPN and SVGIG (reference sequence). Trimming cost V 0 bases and J 0 bases, with 17 bases left between them. The CDR3 coding sequence is TGTGCCTGGAGTGTTTTGTCAGGTCTGGCACCAACTAATGAAAAACTGTTTTTT. Amino acids: CAWSVLSGLAPTNEKLFF.